The 10 T cell receptor beta chains presented below share a single source sample, sequenced in a study of regulatory T cells in long-lasting Graves disease. Library construction for TCR beta used iRepertoire HTBI primers and Arm-PCR of CDR3 regions. TCRdb reprocessed the multiplex PCR reads with MiXCR, giving one entry per CDR3 protein. In the table there are 400,000 to 500,000 distinct CDR3 sequences, 20% to 25% of which are singletons. Sample time point: persistent/refractory GD, antithyroid drugs over 5 years with positive TRAb. PBMCs were the source of the RNA used for TCR sequencing. The material was peripheral blood mononuclear cells (PBMCs), obtained when the disease was refractory, from a patient treated with antithyroid drugs. The receptors originated from a female donor with Graves disease.

The V gene is TRBV2, the J gene TRBJ2-1, with 7 bases fitting TRBD2. The CDR3 totals 11 residues. J lost 10 bases, V lost 7 bases, and 4 bases had no gene match. Germline V gene data show CDR1 as SNHLY and CDR2 as FYNNEI. The CDR3 DNA reads as TGTGCCAGCATGGGACTAATGGAGCAGTTCTTC. It codes for CASMGLMEQFF.

This clonotype was counted many times. The chain is built from TRBV6-1 and TRBJ1-2; TRBD1 agrees at 7 bases. CDR1 and CDR2 from the germline V gene are MNHNS and SASEGT. V gave up 6 bases and J gave up 4 bases; unmatched junction bases: 5. The CDR3 spans 13 residues. CDR3 sequence: CASRGTALYGYTF. Written as DNA, the CDR3 is TGTGCCAGCAGGGGGACAGCGCTCTATGGCTACACCTTC.

This clonotype was found many times. V usage is TRBV7-9 and J usage is TRBJ1-2; TRBD1 matches at 7 bases. Germline-derived CDR1 and CDR2 are SEHNR and FQNEAQ (reference sequence). V was pared by 3 bases and J by 8 bases, with 6 bases of the junction left unmatched. The CDR3 totals 13 residues. CDR3 sequence reads: CASSFTGARGYTF. CDR3 coding DNA: TGTGCCAGCAGCTTTACAGGGGCTCGAGGCTACACCTTC.

Only a few counts were recorded for this clonotype. The V and J genes are TRBV6-1 and TRBJ1-1, with no clear D. Germline assignment: CDR1 MNHNS and CDR2 SASEGT. The V end lost 5 bases, the J end lost 5 bases, and 12 bases lay between the germline ends. This CDR3 is 13 amino acids long. The CDR3 DNA follows: TGTGCCAGCAGTCATGGGTGGCAGACTGAAGCTTTCTTT. Its translation is CASSHGWQTEAFF.

The genes are TRBV7-8 and TRBJ2-5, with 8 positions matching TRBD2. The CDR3 runs 15 residues. Germline CDR1 SGHVS, CDR2 FQNEAQ. V shed 4 bases, J shed 7 bases, and the junction held 11 bases outside the gene matches. In nucleotides, the CDR3 is TGTGCCAGCAGCTCGGAACCGGGACTAGAAAGGACCCAGTACTTC. It is translated as CASSSEPGLERTQYF.

This clonotype has a count of ten or more. V gene TRBV6-5 combines with J gene TRBJ1-2; D ambiguous. The V end was cut by 4 bases, the J end by 1 base, with 16 bases between. The CDR3 consists of 16 residues. Germline CDR1 reads MNHEY; CDR2 reads SVGAGI. The CDR3 DNA is TGTGCCAGCAGTTCTCGAACGGCAGGCGTTAACTATGGCTACACCTTC. Translating it yields CASSSRTAGVNYGYTF.

The gene calls are TRBV20-1 and TRBJ2-5; no clear D gene. The CDR3 is 14 amino acids. Germline V lookup: CDR1 DFQATT, CDR2 SNEGSKA (reference sequence). The CDR3 sequence: CSVRATHNRETQYF. The CDR3 DNA follows: TGCAGCGTGAGAGCGACCCACAATAGGGAGACCCAGTACTTC.

The J gene is TRBJ1-6, the V gene TRBV9; D unresolved. Germline V gene sequence: CDR1 SGDLS, CDR2 YYNGEE. This CDR3 is built from 14 residues. V lost 0 bases and J lost 7, with 8 bases in between. The CDR3: CASSVDIRNSPLHF. The CDR3 nucleotides read TGTGCCAGCAGCGTAGACATTCGGAATTCACCCCTCCACTTT.

This clonotype has a count of ten or more. The rearrangement joins TRBV11-2 to TRBJ2-7; the D gene is possibly TRBD2 (5 bases). This CDR3 is built from 15 residues. Germline V gene lookup returns CDR1 SGHAT and CDR2 FQNNGV. Trimming cost V 5 bases and J 7 bases, with 21 bases left between them. The CDR3 DNA reads as TGTGCCAGCAGCGCGCAGGAGGCTGGTTCGGGAGAGCAGTACTTC. Its protein is CASSAQEAGSGEQYF.

This clonotype was counted ten times or more. The chain carries TRBV6-1 and TRBJ2-2; weak D call: TRBD2 (5 bases). The germline CDR1 and CDR2 sequences are MNHNS and SASEGT. V gave up 11 bases and J gave up 4 bases, with 14 bases separating them. This CDR3 spans 13 amino acids. The CDR3 is CAAKVGGTGELFF. CDR3 DNA: TGTGCCGCGAAGGTCGGAGGCACCGGGGAGCTGTTTTTT.